The entry below gives a single T cell receptor beta chain sequence along with its context. The antigen remains undetermined. No change in lesions over the prior 6 months defined stable disease. No vitiligo treatment was given during the prior three months. This CDR3 region has 14 residues. Germline CDR1 reads SGHRS; CDR2 reads YFSETQ. V was cut by 3 bases and J by 4 bases, with 14 bases left in between. This specimen belongs to a study of resident and recirculating memory T cells in vitiligo. Study in general: Samples were epidermis from two lesional and two nonlesional sites, plus PBMCs.

The data were produced by immunoSEQ multiplex PCR, yet TCRdb's version contains in-frame clones alone and is incomplete. The data hold tens of thousands of clones, with about 91% observed a single time. Study observations and caveats: Sequences differed between biopsy sites and patients, suggesting private specificity.

Sequenced material: blood. V is TRBV5-1 and J is TRBJ2-7; possibly TRBD1 for D (7 bases). This clonotype was obtained from a male donor with vitiligo. The CDR3 DNA is TGCGCCAGCAGCTGGGCGGGGACAGAATACGAGCAGTACTTC. Protein sequence: CASSWAGTEYEQYF.